These 21 T cell receptor beta chains were sequenced from one sample in a study of breast tumors, draining lymph nodes, adjacent tissues. TCRdb ran MiXCR on the multiplex PCR reads and lists one entry per CDR3 protein. The sample records some 200,000 distinct CDR3 sequences, 25% to 40% being singletons. Samples came from axillary lymph nodes draining the breast cancer. The sequenced sample consisted of axillary lymph node tissue. All receptors derive from a female donor with breast cancer. Some clones in this sample may be carry-over from other donors' samples.

About this clonotype itself: It is likely a read error, because the conserved phenylalanine at the end of the CDR3 is missing. The limits of the CDR3 on the DNA are not certain, so only TCRdb's listed CDR3 is given. The chain has TRBV24-1 and TRBJ1-4; whether TRBD1, the table's D call, matches the DNA was not checked. The V gene's germline CDR1 is KGHDR and CDR2 SFDVKD. The CDR3 sequence runs 8 residues, both termini included. CDR3 region: CATSDPGE.

This clonotype was detected many times. V gene TRBV6-5 combines with J gene TRBJ2-7; TRBD1 might be the D (5 bases). The CDR3 is made up of 14 amino acids. The V and J ends lost 2 bases and 2 bases respectively, with 10 bases between them. Looked up from germline, CDR1 is MNHEY and CDR2 is SVGAGI. CDR3 sequence reads: CASSYRGPTYEQYF. The CDR3 nucleotides are TGTGCCAGCAGTTACAGGGGCCCTACCTACGAGCAGTACTTC.

This rearrangement joins TRBV7-9 to TRBJ1-3; D gene ambiguous. CDR3 length: 13 amino acids. Germline lookup yields CDR1 SEHNR and CDR2 FQNEAQ (reference sequence). V lost 4 bases, J lost 2 bases, and 6 bases lay in between. The CDR3 spells CASSSGAGNTIYF. In nucleotides, the CDR3 is TGTGCCAGCAGCTCTGGGGCTGGAAACACCATATATTTT.

With respect to this clonotype: This sequence may be a read error, since a much larger clone differs from it by one base. The J gene is TRBJ2-7, the V gene TRBV20-1; TRBD2 matches 7 bases. There are 15 residues in the CDR3. Trimming removed 6 bases from V and 6 bases from J; junction bases left unmatched: 17. Germline V CDR1 and CDR2: DFQATT, SNEGSKA (reference sequence). CDR3 DNA sequence: TGCAGTGCCCTGGGGATCGGCGGGAGTACAGGCGAGCAGTACTTC. It encodes CSALGIGGSTGEQYF.

There are many counts of this clonotype. The CDR3 coding sequence is TGTGCCAGCCGATGGGGGGACGAGCAGTACTTC. This encodes CASRWGDEQYF. The chain links TRBV7-2 to TRBJ2-7; possibly TRBD2 for D (6 bases). Between the trimmed V and J ends, which lost 8 bases and 5 bases, there was a span of 10 bases. Germline V gene lookup returns CDR1 SGHTA and CDR2 FQGNSA. The CDR3 loop spans 11 amino acids.

This clonotype was detected ten times or more. The chain recombines TRBV19 with TRBJ1-2, with 8 bases identical to TRBD1. Germline trimming cut 4 bases from V and 7 bases from J; bases unmatched to any gene: 8. The V gene's germline CDR1 is LNHDA and CDR2 SQIVND (reference sequence). This CDR3 is built from 14 residues. CDR3 DNA sequence: TGTGCCAGTAGTAATCCCGACAGGGGATCTGGCTACACCTTC. Translating gives CASSNPDRGSGYTF.

This clonotype was observed many times. The chain has TRBV20-1 and TRBJ2-3, with D perhaps TRBD2 (6 bases). This CDR3 is built from 16 residues. CDR1 is DFQATT, CDR2 SNEGSKA, per germline (reference sequence). Trimming shortened V by 5 bases and J by 0 bases, and 18 bases separated the two germline ends. CDR3 loop: CSALPRDGGSTDTQYF. CDR3 in DNA: TGCAGTGCTCTCCCCCGGGACGGGGGAAGCACAGATACGCAGTATTTT.

The V gene is TRBV6-4, the J gene TRBJ1-4; 9 bases fit TRBD1. Germline CDR1 MRHNA, CDR2 SNTAGT. The CDR3 is 15 amino acids. V shed 6 bases and J 7 bases; nucleotides not matched to a gene: 9. CDR3 region: CASRTGGGSGEKLFF. Written as DNA, the CDR3 is TGTGCCAGCAGGACAGGGGGAGGGAGTGGTGAAAAACTGTTTTTT.

The chain combines TRBV20-1 with TRBJ2-7; 9 bases align to TRBD2. The CDR3 covers 16 residues. The germline gives CDR1 DFQATT, CDR2 SNEGSKA (reference sequence). With V trimmed by 3 bases and J by 6 bases, 15 bases remained unmatched. Here the CDR3 reads CSASTSGRVGFSEQYF. The CDR3 bases are TGCAGTGCTAGTACTAGCGGGCGGGTGGGGTTTAGCGAGCAGTACTTC.

The rearrangement uses TRBV6-5 and TRBJ1-2; no reliable D call. Germline loops: CDR1 MNHEY, CDR2 SVGAGI. This CDR3 spans 14 amino acids. V was pared by 5 bases and J by 4 bases, with 14 bases between. The CDR3 coding sequence is TGTGCCAGCAGTCAACGAACAGACATCTATGGCTACACCTTC. It translates to CASSQRTDIYGYTF.

This clonotype came up many times. The chain combines TRBV5-1 with TRBJ1-2; D might be TRBD1 (6 bases). Trimming removed 1 base at V and 13 bases at J, with 26 bases between. Germline V gene lookup returns CDR1 SGHRS and CDR2 YFSETQ. The length of the CDR3 is 16 residues. CDR3 loop: CASSLIGQSPFESRTF. The CDR3 nucleotides read TGCGCCAGCAGCTTGATAGGACAGAGCCCTTTCGAAAGCCGCACCTTC.

This clonotype was recorded at least ten times. The chain couples TRBV7-2 to TRBJ1-2, with D unresolved. V was clipped by 5 bases and J by 3 bases, with 10 bases between them. This CDR3 is 13 amino acids long. Germline CDR1 SGHTA, CDR2 FQGNSA. The CDR3 DNA is TGTGCCAGCAGCCAAAGGACGGACTATGGCTACACCTTC. Translation gives CASSQRTDYGYTF.

Many counts were recorded for this clonotype. This chain connects TRBV2 to TRBJ1-2; D unresolved. Germline assignment: CDR1 SNHLY and CDR2 FYNNEI. V was shortened by 9 bases and J by 6 bases, with 17 bases between the two germline ends. This CDR3 contains 13 residues. The DNA of the CDR3 is TGTGCCAGTCTACCACCTTGGTCGGATGGCTACACCTTC. Its translation: CASLPPWSDGYTF.

This clonotype occurred a few times. This sequence may be a read error, since a much larger clone differs from it by one base. This chain uses TRBV25-1 with TRBJ2-1, with TRBD1 matching 7 bases. Germline V lookup: CDR1 MGHDK, CDR2 SYGVNS. The CDR3 contains 14 residues. This chain's CDR3 is CASSTLKGAGEQSF. CDR3 sequence (DNA): TGTGCCAGCAGTACTCTCAAGGGGGCAGGTGAGCAGTCCTTC.

This chain connects TRBV7-3 to TRBJ2-3; D might be TRBD1 (6 bases). The V gene's germline CDR1 is SGHTA and CDR2 FQGTGA. Trimming left V 2 bases short and J 3 bases short, with 12 bases between. This CDR3 spans 15 amino acids. CDR3 region: CASSLGPDRTDTQYF. In nucleotides, the CDR3 is TGTGCCAGCAGCTTAGGCCCCGACAGGACAGATACGCAGTATTTT.

The table lists this clonotype with many counts. This rearrangement joins TRBV7-9 to TRBJ1-2, with unresolved D. Germline CDR1 and CDR2: SEHNR and FQNEAQ (reference sequence). The CDR3 runs 12 residues. Trimming took 4 bases from V and 4 from J, leaving 7 bases between them. CDR3 DNA: TGTGCCAGCAGCTCGGGAGGCTATGGCTACACCTTC. It yields the protein CASSSGGYGYTF.

The rearrangement uses TRBV20-1 and TRBJ2-1; 9 nucleotides align to TRBD2. CDR1 and CDR2 (germline): DFQATT, SNEGSKA (reference sequence). With 3 bases clipped from V and 10 bases from J, the junction kept 16 bases outside the gene matches. The CDR3 runs to 16 residues. Here the CDR3 reads CSASRRRTSAQREQFF. In DNA, the CDR3 is TGCAGTGCTAGCAGGAGAAGGACTAGCGCGCAGAGGGAGCAGTTCTTC.

CDR3: CATKTTASTDTQYF. The CDR3 nucleotides are TGTGCCACTAAGACGACAGCTAGCACAGATACGCAGTATTTT. The rearrangement links TRBV19 to TRBJ2-3; D may be TRBD1 (5 bases). This CDR3 contains 14 residues. Germline values: CDR1 LNHDA, CDR2 SQIVND (reference sequence). The V and J ends lost 10 bases and 0 bases respectively, with 14 bases between them.

This clonotype was detected many times. The chain combines TRBV20-1 with TRBJ1-5, with 9 bases that match TRBD1. The germline V gene has CDR1 DFQATT and CDR2 SNEGSKA (reference sequence). The J segment lost 2 bases and the V segment lost 6 bases, leaving 8 bases of the junction unmatched. The CDR3 is 15 amino acids. The CDR3 DNA is TGCAGTGCAGAGCGACAGGGGGTGGGCAATCAGCCCCAGCATTTT. Protein: CSAERQGVGNQPQHF.

The chain has TRBV29-1 and TRBJ2-7; no definite D call. V was cut by 0 bases and J by 6 bases, with 3 bases left in between. The CDR3 runs 10 residues. Looked up from germline, CDR1 is SQVTM and CDR2 is ANQGSEA. CDR3 nucleotides: TGCAGCGTTGAAGAGGGCGAGCAGTACTTC. Protein: CSVEEGEQYF.

As for this clonotype: No DNA is shown, since the ends of the CDR3 on it are uncertain; the CDR3 is the one TCRdb lists. The chain carries TRBV5-6 and TRBJ2-7; TRBD2 is the table's D call and was not checked against the DNA. The CDR3 length equals 20 residues, ends included. The germline V gene has CDR1 SGHDT and CDR2 YYEEEE. CDR3 sequence reads: CASSFYICSATREHTYEQYF.